One sample yielded the 15 T cell receptor beta chains listed below, sequenced in a study of blood T cell repertoires in COVID-19. The repertoire was sequenced with immunoSEQ multiplex PCR; TCRdb's copy has only in-frame clones and lacks some. The sample contains 150,000 to 200,000 clones, over 80% of which appear only once. Material: peripheral blood. The source of these receptors is a woman aged 45-65 years with acute or convalescent COVID-19.

This clone was recorded once. The chain combines TRBV4-1 with TRBJ2-7; D is possibly TRBD2 (5 bases). Deletions cut 5 bases from V and 7 bases from J, with 18 bases between. In germline, CDR1 is MGHRA, CDR2 YSYEKL. CDR3 size: 14 residues. The DNA for the CDR3 is TGCGCCAGCAGCAAACCGGGAACGCTGGGGGAGCAGTACTTC. Translated: CASSKPGTLGEQYF.

This clone is a singleton in its sample. CDR3 in DNA: TGTGCCAGCAGCAACTTCAGGGATGGCTACACCTTC. Its translation: CASSNFRDGYTF. The J gene is TRBJ1-2, the V gene TRBV7-9; possible D gene TRBD1, 5 bases. With 5 bases removed from V and 6 bases from J, the gap between germline ends came to 10 bases. There are 12 residues in the CDR3. In germline, CDR1 is SEHNR, CDR2 FQNEAQ (reference sequence).

J is TRBJ2-7 and V is TRBV6-2 or TRBV6-3; TRBD1 is a possible D gene (5 bases). The CDR3 is 14 residues long. V was trimmed by 4 bases and J by 6 bases, leaving 16 bases between them. Germline V gene lookup returns CDR1 MNHEY and CDR2 SVGEGT. This CDR3 reads CASSSPDSLLEQYF. CDR3 in DNA: TGTGCCAGCAGTTCCCCCGACAGTCTTCTCGAGCAGTACTTC.

V and J are TRBV27 and TRBJ1-5; 7 bases are a match to TRBD1. Germline CDR1 and CDR2: MNHEY and SMNVEV (reference sequence). This CDR3 contains 17 residues. V was clipped by 8 bases and J by 5 bases; unmatched bases: 18. CDR3 region: CASLPRSTDRLDQPQHF. The CDR3 nucleotides are TGTGCCAGCCTACCCCGGTCGACGGACAGGCTGGATCAGCCCCAGCATTTT.

The chain links TRBV5-4 to TRBJ2-1; 7 positions match TRBD1. The CDR3 is 15 residues long. V lost 0 bases and J lost 0; bases outside the gene matches: 0. CDR1 is SGHNT, CDR2 YYREEE, per germline (reference sequence). CDR3 DNA sequence: TGTGCCAGCAGCTTGGACAGGGGCTCCTACAATGAGCAGTTCTTC. Translating it yields CASSLDRGSYNEQFF.

The chain uses TRBV19 and TRBJ1-5; the D is unclear. The CDR3 runs 13 residues. The V end lost 5 bases, the J end lost 5 bases, and 10 bases lay between the germline ends. CDR1 is LNHDA and CDR2 is SQIVND in the germline V gene (reference sequence). The CDR3 loop reads CASSPHSYQPQHF. The CDR3 nucleotides are TGTGCCAGTAGTCCCCACTCTTATCAGCCCCAGCATTTT. Full variable domain (remainder filled in from reference TRBV19 and TRBJ1-5): DGGITQSPKYLFRKEGQNVTLSCEQNLNHDAMYWYRQDPGQGLRLIYYSQIVNDFQKGDIAEGYSVSREKKESFPLTVTSAQKNPTAFYLCASSPHSYQPQHFGDGTRLSIL.

The chain uses TRBV7-6 and TRBJ2-1; 15 bases map to TRBD2. In germline, CDR1 is SGHVS, CDR2 FNYEAQ. This CDR3 comprises 19 residues. Trimming took 4 bases from V and 4 from J; bases not matched to a gene: 11. The CDR3 loop is CASSSYGLAGGPSYNEQFF. In DNA form, the CDR3 reads TGTGCCAGCAGCTCCTACGGACTAGCGGGAGGGCCCTCGTACAATGAGCAGTTCTTC. The whole variable domain, filled in from reference TRBV7-6 and TRBJ2-1, reads GAGVSQSPRYKVTKRGQDVALRCDPISGHVSLYWYRQALGQGPEFLTYFNYEAQQDKSGLPNDRFSAERPEGSISTLTIQRTEQRDSAMYRCASSSYGLAGGPSYNEQFFGPGTRLTVL.

The genes are TRBV7-2 and TRBJ1-2; 10 bases match TRBD1. Germline CDR1 SGHTA, CDR2 FQGNSA. This CDR3 is 13 amino acids long. With V trimmed by 4 bases and J by 5 bases, 1 base remained unmatched. The CDR3, as DNA: TGTGCCAGCAGCTCGGGACAGGGGTATGGCTACACCTTC. Its translation is CASSSGQGYGYTF.

This clone was seen only once. This chain links TRBV5-4 with TRBJ1-1; the match to TRBD1 covers 7 bases. Looked up from germline, CDR1 is SGHNT and CDR2 is YYREEE (reference sequence). This CDR3 region has 14 residues. The J segment lost 1 base and the V segment lost 1 base, leaving 1 base of the junction unmatched. CDR3 residues: CASSLKGANTEAFF. The CDR3, as DNA: TGTGCCAGCAGCTTGAAGGGGGCGAACACTGAAGCTTTCTTT.

The rearrangement joins TRBV3-1 (or the pseudogene TRBV3-2) to TRBJ1-2; no clear D gene. This CDR3 is built from 17 residues. Germline V CDR1 and CDR2: LGHDT, YNNKEL (reference sequence). The V end was cut by 3 bases, the J end by 3 bases, with 20 bases between. CDR3 amino acids: CASSQPAARGLDYGYTF. The CDR3, as DNA: TGTGCCAGCAGCCAGCCCGCCGCAAGAGGTCTAGACTATGGCTACACCTTC.

The chain has TRBV6-6 and TRBJ2-1; 11 positions agree with TRBD2. This CDR3 region has 15 residues. V shed 4 bases and J 9 bases; nucleotides not matched to a gene: 8. The germline V gene has CDR1 MNHNY and CDR2 SVGAGI (reference sequence). This CDR3 reads CASSSTLAGVFEQFF. In DNA, the CDR3 is TGTGCCAGCAGTTCCACACTAGCGGGAGTTTTTGAGCAGTTCTTC.

This clone has just one count. This sequence joins TRBV7-9 and TRBJ2-6; no reliable D call. The germline V and J ends were trimmed by 5 bases and 1 base, with 18 bases remaining between them. The CDR3 has 18 residues. CDR1 SEHNR and CDR2 FQNEAQ come from the germline V gene (reference sequence). CDR3 protein: CASSLTDNVRSGANVLTF. CDR3 in DNA: TGTGCCAGCAGCCTCACAGACAACGTCAGATCTGGGGCCAACGTCCTGACTTTC. The variable domain in full, completed from reference TRBV7-9 and TRBJ2-6, reads DTGVSQNPRHKITKRGQNVTFRCDPISEHNRLYWYRQTLGQGPEFLTYFQNEAQLEKSRLLSDRFSAERPKGSFSTLEIQRTEQGDSAMYLCASSLTDNVRSGANVLTFGAGSRLTVL.

The gene calls are TRBV2 and TRBJ2-3; a possible D gene is TRBD1 (5 bases). Per germline, CDR1 SNHLY and CDR2 FYNNEI. The V and J ends lost 4 bases and 4 bases respectively, with 15 bases between them. CDR3 size: 15 residues. The CDR3 here is CASSATLRASDTQYF. The CDR3 DNA is TGTGCCAGCAGTGCGACTCTCAGGGCCTCAGATACGCAGTATTTT.

This chain uses TRBV19 with TRBJ1-5; D unresolved. CDR3 size: 17 residues. Germline loops: CDR1 LNHDA, CDR2 SQIVND (reference sequence). Between the trimmed V and J ends, which lost 1 base and 1 base, there was a span of 14 bases. Here the CDR3 DNA reads TGTGCCAGTAGTATAGGTTCTTGGAGGGAAAGCAATCAGCCCCAGCATTTT. Protein product: CASSIGSWRESNQPQHF. Using reference TRBV19 and TRBJ1-5 for the parts outside the CDR3, the full variable domain is DGGITQSPKYLFRKEGQNVTLSCEQNLNHDAMYWYRQDPGQGLRLIYYSQIVNDFQKGDIAEGYSVSREKKESFPLTVTSAQKNPTAFYLCASSIGSWRESNQPQHFGDGTRLSIL.

The chain links TRBV6-1 to TRBJ1-1; 9 nucleotides line up with TRBD1. The CDR3 extends over 16 amino acids. V shed 2 bases, J shed 4 bases, and the junction held 8 bases outside the gene matches. Germline V gene sequence: CDR1 MNHNS, CDR2 SASEGT. As DNA, the CDR3 is TGTGCCAGCAGTGAAAAGAGGTACAGGGGGCTCACTGAAGCTTTCTTT. This codes for CASSEKRYRGLTEAFF.